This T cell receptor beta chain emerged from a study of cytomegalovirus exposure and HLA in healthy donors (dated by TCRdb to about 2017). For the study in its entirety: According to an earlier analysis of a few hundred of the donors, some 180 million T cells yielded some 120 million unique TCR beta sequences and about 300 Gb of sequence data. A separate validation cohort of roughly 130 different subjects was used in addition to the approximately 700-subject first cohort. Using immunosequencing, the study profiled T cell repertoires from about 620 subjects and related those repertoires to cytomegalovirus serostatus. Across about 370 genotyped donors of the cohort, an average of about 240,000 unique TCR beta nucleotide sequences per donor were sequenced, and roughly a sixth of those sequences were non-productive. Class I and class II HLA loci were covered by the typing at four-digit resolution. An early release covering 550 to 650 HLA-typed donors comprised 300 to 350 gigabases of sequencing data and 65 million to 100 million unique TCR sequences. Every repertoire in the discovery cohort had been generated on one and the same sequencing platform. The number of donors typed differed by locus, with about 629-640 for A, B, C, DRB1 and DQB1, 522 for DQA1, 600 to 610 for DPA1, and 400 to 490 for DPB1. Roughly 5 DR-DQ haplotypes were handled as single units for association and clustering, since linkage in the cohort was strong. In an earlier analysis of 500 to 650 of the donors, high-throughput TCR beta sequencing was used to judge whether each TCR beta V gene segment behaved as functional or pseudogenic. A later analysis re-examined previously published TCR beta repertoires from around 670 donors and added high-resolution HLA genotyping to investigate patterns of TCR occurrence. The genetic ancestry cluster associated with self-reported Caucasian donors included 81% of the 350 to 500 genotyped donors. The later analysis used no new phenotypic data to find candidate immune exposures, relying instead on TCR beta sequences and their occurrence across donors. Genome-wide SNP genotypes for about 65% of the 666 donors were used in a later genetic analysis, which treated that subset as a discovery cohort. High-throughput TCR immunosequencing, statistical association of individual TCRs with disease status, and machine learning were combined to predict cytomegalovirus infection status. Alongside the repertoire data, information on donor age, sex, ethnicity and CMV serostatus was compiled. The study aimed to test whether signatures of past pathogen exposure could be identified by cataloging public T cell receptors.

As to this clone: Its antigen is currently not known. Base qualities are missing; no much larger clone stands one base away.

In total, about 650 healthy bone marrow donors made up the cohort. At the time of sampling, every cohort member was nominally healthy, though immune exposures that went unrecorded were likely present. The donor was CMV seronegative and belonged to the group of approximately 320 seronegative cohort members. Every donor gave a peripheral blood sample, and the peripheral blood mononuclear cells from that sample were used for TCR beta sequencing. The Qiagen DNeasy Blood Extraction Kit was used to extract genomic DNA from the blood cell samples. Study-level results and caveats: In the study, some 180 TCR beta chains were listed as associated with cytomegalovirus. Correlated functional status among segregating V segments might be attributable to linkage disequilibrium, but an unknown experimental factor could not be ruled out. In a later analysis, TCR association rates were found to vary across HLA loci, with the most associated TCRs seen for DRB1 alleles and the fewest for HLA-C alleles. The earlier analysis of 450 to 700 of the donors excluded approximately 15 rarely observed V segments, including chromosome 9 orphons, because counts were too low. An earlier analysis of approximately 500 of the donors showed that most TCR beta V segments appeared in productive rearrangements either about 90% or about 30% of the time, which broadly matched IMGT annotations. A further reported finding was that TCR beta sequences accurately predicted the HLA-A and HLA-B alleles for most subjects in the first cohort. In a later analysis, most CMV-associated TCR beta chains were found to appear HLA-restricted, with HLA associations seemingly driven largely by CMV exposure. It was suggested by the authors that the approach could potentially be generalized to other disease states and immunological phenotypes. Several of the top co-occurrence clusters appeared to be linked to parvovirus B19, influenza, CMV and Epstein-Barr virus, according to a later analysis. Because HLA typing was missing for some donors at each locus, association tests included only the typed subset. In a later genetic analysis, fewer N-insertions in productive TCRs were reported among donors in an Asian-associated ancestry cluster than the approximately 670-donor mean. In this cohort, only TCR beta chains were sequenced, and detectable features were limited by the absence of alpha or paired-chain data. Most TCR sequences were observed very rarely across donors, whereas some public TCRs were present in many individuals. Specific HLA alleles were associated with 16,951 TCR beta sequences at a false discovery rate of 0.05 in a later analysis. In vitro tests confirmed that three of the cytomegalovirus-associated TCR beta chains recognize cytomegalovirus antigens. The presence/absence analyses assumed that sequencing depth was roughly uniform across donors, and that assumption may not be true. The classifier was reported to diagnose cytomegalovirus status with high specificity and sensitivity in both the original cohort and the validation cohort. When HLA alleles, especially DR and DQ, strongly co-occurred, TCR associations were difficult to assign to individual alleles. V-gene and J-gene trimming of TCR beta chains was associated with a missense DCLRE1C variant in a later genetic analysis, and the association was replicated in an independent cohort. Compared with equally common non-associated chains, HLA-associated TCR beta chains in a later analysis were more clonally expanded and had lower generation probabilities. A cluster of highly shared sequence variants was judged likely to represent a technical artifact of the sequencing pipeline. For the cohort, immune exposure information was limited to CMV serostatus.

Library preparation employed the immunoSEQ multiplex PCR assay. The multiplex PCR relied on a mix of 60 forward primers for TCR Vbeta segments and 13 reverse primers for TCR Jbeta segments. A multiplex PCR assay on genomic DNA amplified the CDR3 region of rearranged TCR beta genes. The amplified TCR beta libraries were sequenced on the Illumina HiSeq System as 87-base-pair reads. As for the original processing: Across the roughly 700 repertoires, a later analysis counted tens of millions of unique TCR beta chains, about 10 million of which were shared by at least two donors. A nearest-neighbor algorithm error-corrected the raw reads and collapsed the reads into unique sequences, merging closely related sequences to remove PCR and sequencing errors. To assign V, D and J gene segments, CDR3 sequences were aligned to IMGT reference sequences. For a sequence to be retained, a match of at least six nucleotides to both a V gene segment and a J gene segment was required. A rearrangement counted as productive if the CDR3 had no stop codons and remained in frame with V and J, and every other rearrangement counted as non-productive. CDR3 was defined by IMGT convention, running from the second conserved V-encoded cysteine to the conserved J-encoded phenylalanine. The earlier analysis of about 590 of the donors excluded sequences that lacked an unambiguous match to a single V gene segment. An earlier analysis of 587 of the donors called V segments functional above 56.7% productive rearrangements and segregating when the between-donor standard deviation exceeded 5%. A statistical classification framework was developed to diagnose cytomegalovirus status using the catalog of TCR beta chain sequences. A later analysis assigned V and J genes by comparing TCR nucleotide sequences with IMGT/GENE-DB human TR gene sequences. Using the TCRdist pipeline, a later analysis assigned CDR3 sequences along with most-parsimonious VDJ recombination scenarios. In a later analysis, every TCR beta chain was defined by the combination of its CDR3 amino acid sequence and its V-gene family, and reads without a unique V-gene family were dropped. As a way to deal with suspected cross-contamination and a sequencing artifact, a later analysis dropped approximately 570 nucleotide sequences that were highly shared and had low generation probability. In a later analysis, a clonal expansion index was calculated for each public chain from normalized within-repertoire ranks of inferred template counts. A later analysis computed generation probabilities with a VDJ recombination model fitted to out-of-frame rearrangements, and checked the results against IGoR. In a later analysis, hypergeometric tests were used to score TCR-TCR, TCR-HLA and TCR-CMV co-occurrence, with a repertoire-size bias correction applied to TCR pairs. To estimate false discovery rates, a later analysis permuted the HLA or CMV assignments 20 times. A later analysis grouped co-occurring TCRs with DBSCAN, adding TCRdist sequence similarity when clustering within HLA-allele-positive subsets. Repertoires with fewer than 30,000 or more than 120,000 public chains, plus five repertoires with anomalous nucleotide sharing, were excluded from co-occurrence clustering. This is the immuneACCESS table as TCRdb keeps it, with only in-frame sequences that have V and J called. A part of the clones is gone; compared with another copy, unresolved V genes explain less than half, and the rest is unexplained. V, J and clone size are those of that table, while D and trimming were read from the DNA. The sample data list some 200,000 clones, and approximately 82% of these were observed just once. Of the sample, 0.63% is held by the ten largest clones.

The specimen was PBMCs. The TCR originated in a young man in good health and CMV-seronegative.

CDR3 loop: CASSTGTSVYNEQFF. The DNA sequence is given as TGCGCCAGCAGCACCGGGACTAGCGTGTACAATGAGCAGTTCTTC. The V gene is TRBV5-1 and the J gene is TRBJ2-1, with 10 bases aligning to TRBD2. Reading the germline V gene gives CDR1 SGHRS and CDR2 YFSETQ. V is cut back by 4 bases and J by 4 bases, with 5 bases in the junction unmatched. From the cysteine up to the phenylalanine, the CDR3 has a length of 15 residues. The read is trimmed to its CDR3 DNA, 45 bases read in frame from base 1.